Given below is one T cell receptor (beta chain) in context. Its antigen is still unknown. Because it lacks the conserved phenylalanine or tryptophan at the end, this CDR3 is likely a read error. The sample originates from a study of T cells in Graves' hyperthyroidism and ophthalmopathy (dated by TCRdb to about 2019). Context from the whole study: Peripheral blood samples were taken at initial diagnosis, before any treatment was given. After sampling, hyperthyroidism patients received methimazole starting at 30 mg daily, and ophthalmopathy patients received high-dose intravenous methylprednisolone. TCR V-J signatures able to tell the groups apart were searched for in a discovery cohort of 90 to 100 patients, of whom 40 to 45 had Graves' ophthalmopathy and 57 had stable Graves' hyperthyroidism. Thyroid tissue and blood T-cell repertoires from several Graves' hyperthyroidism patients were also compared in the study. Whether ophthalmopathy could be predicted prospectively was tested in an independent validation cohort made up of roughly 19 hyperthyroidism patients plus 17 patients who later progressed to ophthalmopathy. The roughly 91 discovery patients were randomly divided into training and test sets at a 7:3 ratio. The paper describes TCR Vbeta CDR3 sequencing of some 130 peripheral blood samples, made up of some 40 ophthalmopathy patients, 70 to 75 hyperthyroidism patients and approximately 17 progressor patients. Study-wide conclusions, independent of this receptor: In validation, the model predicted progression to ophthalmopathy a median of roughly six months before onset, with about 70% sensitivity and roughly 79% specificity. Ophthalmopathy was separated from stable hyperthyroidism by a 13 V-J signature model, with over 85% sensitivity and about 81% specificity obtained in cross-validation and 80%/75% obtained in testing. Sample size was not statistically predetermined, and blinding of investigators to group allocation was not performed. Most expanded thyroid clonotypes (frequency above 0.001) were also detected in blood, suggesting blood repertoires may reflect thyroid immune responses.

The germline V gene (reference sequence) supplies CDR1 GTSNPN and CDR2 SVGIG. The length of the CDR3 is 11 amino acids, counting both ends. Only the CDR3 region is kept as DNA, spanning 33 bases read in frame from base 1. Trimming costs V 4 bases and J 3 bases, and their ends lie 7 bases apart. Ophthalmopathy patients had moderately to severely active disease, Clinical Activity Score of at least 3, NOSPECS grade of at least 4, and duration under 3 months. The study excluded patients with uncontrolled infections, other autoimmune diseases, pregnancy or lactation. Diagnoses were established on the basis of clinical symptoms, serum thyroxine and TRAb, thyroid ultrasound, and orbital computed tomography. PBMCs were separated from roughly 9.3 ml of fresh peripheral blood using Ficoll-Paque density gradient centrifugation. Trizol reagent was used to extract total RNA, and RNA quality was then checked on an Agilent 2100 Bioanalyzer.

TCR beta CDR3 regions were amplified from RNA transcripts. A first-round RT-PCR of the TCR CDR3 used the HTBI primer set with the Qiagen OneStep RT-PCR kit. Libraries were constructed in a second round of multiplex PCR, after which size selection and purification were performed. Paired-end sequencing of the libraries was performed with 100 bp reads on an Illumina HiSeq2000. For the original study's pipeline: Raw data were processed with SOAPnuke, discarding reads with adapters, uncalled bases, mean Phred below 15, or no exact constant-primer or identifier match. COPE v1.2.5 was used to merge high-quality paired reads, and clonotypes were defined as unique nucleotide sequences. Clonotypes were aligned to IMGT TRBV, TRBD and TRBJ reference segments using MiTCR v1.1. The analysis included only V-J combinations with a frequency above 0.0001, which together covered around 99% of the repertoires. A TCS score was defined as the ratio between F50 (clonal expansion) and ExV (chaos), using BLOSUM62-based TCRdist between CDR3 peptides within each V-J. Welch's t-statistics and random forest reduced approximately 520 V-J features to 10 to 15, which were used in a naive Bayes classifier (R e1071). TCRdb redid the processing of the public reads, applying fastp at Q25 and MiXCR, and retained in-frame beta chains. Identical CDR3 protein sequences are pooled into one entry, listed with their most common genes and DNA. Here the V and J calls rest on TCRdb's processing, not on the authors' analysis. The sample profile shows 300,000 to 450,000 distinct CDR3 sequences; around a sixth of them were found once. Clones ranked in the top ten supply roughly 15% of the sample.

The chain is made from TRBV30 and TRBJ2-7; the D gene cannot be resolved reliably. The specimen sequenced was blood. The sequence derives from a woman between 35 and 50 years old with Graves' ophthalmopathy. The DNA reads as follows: TGTGCCTGGAATGAAGGCTACGAGCAGTACTCC. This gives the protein CAWNEGYEQYS.